This T cell receptor beta chain was sequenced in a study of vaccination effects on CD4 cells after COVID-19 (dated by TCRdb to between 2021 and 2023). About the study as a whole: Each participant got two doses of an mRNA SARS-CoV-2 vaccine, either BNT162b2 or mRNA-1273. Pre-vaccine samples from a couple of convalescent patients were drawn 16 days and one week before the first dose, 142 and 148 days after COVID-19 diagnosis. SARS-CoV-2 spike-specific CD4+ TCR repertoires from before and after mRNA vaccination were compared in COVID-19 convalescent patients and in infection-naive vaccine recipients. Altogether, some ten COVID-19 convalescent patients and a handful of SARS-CoV-2-naive healthy vaccine recipients made up the full study. Cultures from other donors in the study were sequenced with the Oncomine TCR Beta short-read assay on an Illumina iSeq 100. Study-wide findings and limitations: Limitations of the study were the small number of convalescent patients and the absence of early post-infection timepoints. Among convalescent patients, the spike-reactive repertoire after vaccination was made up mainly of new vaccine-induced clones that were largely distinct from the clones induced by infection. Both infection-induced and vaccine-induced clones contracted markedly at late post-vaccination timepoints, which is consistent with waning T cell responses.

Library method: the immunoSEQ multiplex PCR assay. TCR beta CDR3 sequencing was performed on DNA from the cultured, isolated CD4+ T cells. The paper's processing steps were these. The analysis removed non-productive TCR sequences, trimmed reads to the CDR3 region, and retained only CDR3s that were 7 or more amino acids long. Antigen-specific clonotypes were identified with the MANAFEST web app by comparing expansion in peptide wells against reference cultures. To count as positive, a clone had to show expansion at FDR<0.05 compared with the reference and with all other wells, an odds ratio above 5, and a frequency above 0.1% in two replicate wells. A clonotype was called cross-reactive if it was significantly expanded both in SARS-CoV-2 spike wells and in at least one common cold coronavirus spike condition. Using the stringdist R package, CDR3 similarity was measured by Levenshtein distance, and unrooted trees were constructed with ape in R 3.6.1. Not all clones reach the TCRdb copy of this immuneACCESS table, which keeps in-frame sequences only. Checked studies attribute under half of the gap to unresolved V genes and leave the rest unexplained. The D gene and trimming were derived from the DNA, and the V and J assignments and clone size from that table. The sample table shows 30,000 to 35,000 clones, and approximately 70% are seen once. The top ten clonotypes cover 25% to 30% of the sample.

In the ViraFEST assay, PBMC were stimulated with viral peptide pools, and TCR sequencing was then used to find antigen-specific CD4+ T cell clonotypes based on their expansion. After around ten days of culture, CD4+ T cells were isolated with the EasySep CD4+ T cell isolation kit. PCR-confirmed SARS-CoV-2 infection had occurred in convalescent patients between March and December 2020, before the Alpha, Beta and Delta variants emerged in the United States. Roughly 1.9 million PBMC per well were cultured with about 10 ug/ml peptides in IMDM containing roughly 5% human AB serum, about 10 IU/ml IL-2 and gentamicin. On days 3 and 7, half of the culture medium was replaced with fresh IL-2-containing medium. Each peptide stimulation condition was cultured in triplicate wells unless otherwise noted. PBMC were separated from whole blood using Ficoll-Paque Plus gradient centrifugation and were then either cryopreserved at -140C or used fresh. The QIAamp micro DNA kit was used to extract genomic DNA from the cultured CD4+ T cells.

Of note for this clone: No cognate antigen has been identified for it. No much larger clonotype is one base removed from it; base qualities were not supplied.

Taken from cysteine to phenylalanine, the CDR3 has 14 residues. Left in the record is the CDR3 DNA by itself, 42 bases read in frame from the first base. The germline V gene (reference sequence) supplies CDR1 MNHEY and CDR2 SMNVEV. This chain is built from TRBV27 and TRBJ2-3; TRBD2 is a possible D gene, resting on 6 matching bases. This receptor was identified in a human donor who had a prior SARS-CoV-2 infection. The sequences come from CD4+ T cells from PBMCs cultured with a peptide pool, collected before COVID-19 vaccination. CDR3 protein: CLEGGPRDTDTQYF. The bases are TGTTTGGAAGGAGGGCCTCGGGACACAGATACGCAGTATTTT.